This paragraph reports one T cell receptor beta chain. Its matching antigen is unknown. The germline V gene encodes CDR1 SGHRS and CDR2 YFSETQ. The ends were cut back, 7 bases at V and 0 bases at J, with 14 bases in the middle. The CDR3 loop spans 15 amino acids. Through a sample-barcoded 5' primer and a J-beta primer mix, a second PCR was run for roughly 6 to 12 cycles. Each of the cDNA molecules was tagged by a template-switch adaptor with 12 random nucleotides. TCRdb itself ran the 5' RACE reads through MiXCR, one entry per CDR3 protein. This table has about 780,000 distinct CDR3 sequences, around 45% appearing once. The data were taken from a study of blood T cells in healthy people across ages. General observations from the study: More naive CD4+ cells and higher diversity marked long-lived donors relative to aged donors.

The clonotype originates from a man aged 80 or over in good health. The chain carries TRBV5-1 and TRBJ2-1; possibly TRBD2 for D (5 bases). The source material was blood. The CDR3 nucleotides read TGCGCCAGCTCAATCCAGCGGAGCTCCTACAATGAGCAGTTCTTC. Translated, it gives CASSIQRSSYNEQFF.